The clone carrying this T cell receptor (beta chain) was detected a few times. Germline V lookup: CDR1 LNHNV, CDR2 YYDKDF (reference sequence). The CDR3 is made up of 15 amino acids. After removal of 1 base from V and 6 bases from J, the junction contained 5 bases not matched to a gene. The data derive from a study of blood T cells in healthy people across ages. Combining a sample-barcoded 5' primer with a J-beta primer mix, a second PCR ran for about 6 to 12 cycles. Samples each returned at least 2.5 million CDR3-containing paired-end reads. MiXCR, run by TCRdb on the 5' RACE reads, gives a single entry per CDR3 protein. This sample has around 1,500,000 distinct CDR3 sequences, with roughly 28% found just once. A minimum of 5.5 micrograms of total RNA was extracted per sample.

The V and J genes are TRBV15 and TRBJ2-2; 7 bases fit TRBD1. The sample taken for sequencing was blood. The clonotype comes from a woman aged 30 to 39 in good health. As DNA, the CDR3 is TGTGCCACCAGCAGAGCACAGGGGCGTCCCGGGGAGCTGTTTTTT. Its translation: CATSRAQGRPGELFF.